This record concerns one T cell receptor (beta chain) sequence. What it recognizes is unknown. Template switching added a universal primer site; cDNA carried unique molecular identifiers. TCRdb called the 5' RACE reads again in MiXCR, with one record for every CDR3 protein. The sample has 1.5 million to 2 million distinct CDR3 sequences, less than 40% seen once; the top ten hold about 0.3%. The data were taken from a study of identical twins. V lost 5 bases and J lost 4, with 11 bases in between. Germline CDR1 reads DFQATT; CDR2 reads SNEGSKA (reference sequence). This CDR3 has 13 amino acids. Findings of the study overall: Cross-sectional statistical analysis was relied on for the conclusions, without the same donors being followed. Out-of-frame TCR alpha sharing in monozygotic twins exceeded recombination model predictions.

The V gene is TRBV20-1, the J gene TRBJ1-4; D remains ambiguous. The sequence came from a newborn girl in good health. Source material: cord blood. The CDR3 coding sequence is TGCAGTGCTCCCGGACGGAATAATGAAAAACTGTTTTTT. It encodes CSAPGRNNEKLFF.